The clone carrying this T cell receptor beta chain was observed a handful of times. Germline CDR1 reads WSHSY; CDR2 reads SAAADI. V gave up 10 bases and J gave up 6 bases, with 16 bases separating them. The length of the CDR3 is 13 residues. This record belongs to a study of OX40 agonist ivuxolimab in advanced cancers. Repertoires were generated with immunoSEQ multiplex PCR, while TCRdb's copy carries only in-frame clones and drops some. The profile covers tens of thousands of clones, with 90% appearing a single time and approximately 22% taken by the ten largest. The V and J genes are TRBV10-2 and TRBJ1-5, with D perhaps TRBD1 (6 bases). This receptor was taken from an adult with an advanced solid tumor such as melanoma, head and neck, liver or kidney cancer. The source was CD4+ or CD8+ T cells sorted from blood, collected in a trial of the OX40 agonist ivuxolimab. CDR3 protein: CATARGGGQPQHF. CDR3 bases: TGCGCCACGGCCCGCGGGGGCGGTCAGCCCCAGCATTTT.